This passage covers 2 T cell receptor beta chains from one sample sequenced in a study of shared clonotypes between healthy human individuals. Here immunoSEQ multiplex PCR was the method, and the copy in TCRdb shows in-frame clones only, minus some. The repertoire consists of approximately 2.5 million clones, with roughly 92% occurring once and the leading ten covering roughly 0.15%. The sequenced material came from naive CD4+ T cells sorted from blood. Subset reported: CD45RA+ positively selected. The receptors come from a man younger than 35 in good health.

The chain recombines TRBV10-3 with TRBJ2-7; no firm D call. This CDR3 spans 16 amino acids. V was shortened by 0 bases and J by 0 bases, with 12 bases between the two germline ends. Germline V gives CDR1 ENHRY, CDR2 SYGVKD. CDR3 nucleotides: TGTGCCATCAGTGAGTCCTCACCTTCGGGCTCCTACGAGCAGTACTTC. This codes for CAISESSPSGSYEQYF.

The chain uses TRBV11-2 and TRBJ2-1; 13 bases align to TRBD2. Trimming took 6 bases from V and 3 from J; bases not matched to a gene: 5. The CDR3 runs to 16 residues. Germline values: CDR1 SGHAT, CDR2 FQNNGV. This chain's CDR3 is CASRGLAGENYNEQFF. Written as DNA, the CDR3 is TGTGCCAGCAGAGGACTAGCGGGGGAAAACTACAATGAGCAGTTCTTC.